Each of the 30 T cell receptor beta chains below was sequenced from the same sample in a study of OX40 agonist ivuxolimab in advanced cancers. Repertoires were generated with immunoSEQ multiplex PCR, while TCRdb's copy carries only in-frame clones and drops some. This sample carries some 150,000 clones, approximately 90% of them seen once, and the ten largest clones take 0.9% to 1.2%. The material sequenced was CD4+ or CD8+ T cells sorted from blood, taken in a trial of the OX40 agonist ivuxolimab. The receptors derive from an adult with an advanced solid tumor such as melanoma, head and neck, liver or kidney cancer.

V usage is TRBV25-1 and J usage is TRBJ2-7; D is undetermined. In germline, CDR1 is MGHDK, CDR2 SYGVNS. V lost 3 bases and J lost 3, with 3 bases in between. The CDR3 extends over 11 amino acids. CDR3 bases: TGTGCCAGCAGTGACAGCTACGAGCAGTACTTC. It is translated as CASSDSYEQYF.

The V gene is TRBV9, the J gene TRBJ2-7, with D possibly TRBD2 on 6 matching bases. Per germline, CDR1 SGDLS and CDR2 YYNGEE. V shed 1 base and J shed 6 bases, with 14 bases lying between them. The CDR3 runs 14 residues. CDR3 protein: CASSVLPEGGEQYF. CDR3 nucleotide sequence: TGTGCCAGCAGCGTACTCCCGGAGGGCGGCGAGCAGTACTTC.

CDR3 protein: CASRRTSGRAQDTQYF. Here the CDR3 DNA reads TGCGCCAGCAGGAGGACTAGCGGGAGGGCCCAAGATACGCAGTATTTT. V is TRBV5-1 and J is TRBJ2-3, with TRBD2 matching 15 bases. With 5 bases clipped from V and 5 bases from J, the junction kept 6 bases outside the gene matches. Germline CDR1 and CDR2: SGHRS and YFSETQ. The CDR3 has 16 amino acids. Looking up the rest from reference TRBV5-1 and TRBJ2-3 gives the full variable domain: KAGVTQTPRYLIKTRGQQVTLSCSPISGHRSVSWYQQTPGQGLQFLFEYFSETQRNKGNFPGRFSGRQFSNSRSEMNVSTLELGDSALYLCASRRTSGRAQDTQYFGPGTRLTVL.

V is TRBV7-9 and J is TRBJ1-2, with 9 nucleotides matching TRBD1. CDR3 length: 14 residues. The germline V gene has CDR1 SEHNR and CDR2 FQNEAQ (reference sequence). The trim removed 6 bases at V and 3 bases at J, leaving 5 bases unmatched. The CDR3 nucleotides are TGTGCCAGCAGGGGGGACAGGGTGGACTATGGCTACACCTTC. Protein product: CASRGDRVDYGYTF.

This clone appeared a single time. V usage is TRBV6-5 and J usage is TRBJ2-4; TRBD1 might be the D (5 bases). Trimming stripped 2 bases from V and 8 bases from J, with 16 bases between. This CDR3 has 15 residues. CDR1 and CDR2 (germline): MNHEY, SVGAGI. CDR3 DNA: TGTGCCAGCAGTTACCGCGGACAACCTAGGGACATTCAGTACTTC. Translated: CASSYRGQPRDIQYF.

CDR3 region: CASSLGQNYGYTF. Written as DNA, the CDR3 is TGTGCCAGCAGCTTAGGGCAGAACTATGGCTACACCTTC. V gene TRBV7-8 combines with J gene TRBJ1-2; D uncertain. The CDR3 length is 13 residues. Trimming removed 1 base at V and 2 bases at J, with 5 bases between. The germline gives CDR1 SGHVS, CDR2 FQNEAQ.

The chain has TRBV7-6 and TRBJ1-2, with D hard to call. Germline CDR1 reads SGHVS; CDR2 reads FNYEAQ. The ends were cut back, 5 bases at V and 7 bases at J, with 23 bases in the middle. The CDR3 loop spans 16 amino acids. CDR3 region: CASSASYPSQSSGYTF. Written as DNA, the CDR3 is TGTGCCAGCAGCGCATCCTACCCTAGTCAAAGCTCTGGCTACACCTTC.

The CDR3 spells CASSANRGGNTEAFF. In DNA, the CDR3 is TGTGCCAGTAGTGCTAACAGGGGAGGGAACACTGAAGCTTTCTTT. The rearrangement uses TRBV19 and TRBJ1-1, with TRBD1 matching 7 bases. V dropped 5 bases and J dropped 1; count of bases not matched to a gene: 7. This CDR3 spans 15 amino acids. Germline CDR1 LNHDA, CDR2 SQIVND (reference sequence).

This chain joins TRBV28 and TRBJ2-5, with D possibly matching TRBD1 (6 bases). In germline, CDR1 is MDHEN, CDR2 SYDVKM. The length of the CDR3 is 14 residues. Trimming left V 5 bases short and J 0 bases short, with 10 bases between. The CDR3 DNA reads as TGTGCCAGCAGTCGCGACAGGAACCAAGAGACCCAGTACTTC. Translated: CASSRDRNQETQYF.

The chain couples TRBV7-9 to TRBJ1-3; D call uncertain. CDR3 length: 15 amino acids. The ends were cut back, 3 bases at V and 0 bases at J, with 9 bases in the middle. The germline CDR1 and CDR2 sequences are SEHNR and FQNEAQ (reference sequence). CDR3 in amino acids: CASSFVPFSGNTIYF. CDR3 in DNA: TGTGCCAGCAGCTTCGTTCCGTTCTCTGGAAACACCATATATTTT.

This chain connects TRBV5-1 to TRBJ2-5, with D possibly TRBD1 on 6 matching bases. The J call may be wrong; the DNA end is better matched by TRBJ2-7. Germline loops: CDR1 SGHRS, CDR2 YFSETQ. The CDR3 is made up of 14 amino acids. The CDR3 nucleotides read TGCGCCAGCAGGTCAAAGGGACAAAACGACGAGCAGTACTTC. Residues: CASRSKGQNDEQYF.

This clone appeared a single time. J is TRBJ2-7 and V is TRBV29-1; D uncertain. V lost 1 base to trimming and J lost 5 bases, with 12 bases between them. The CDR3 covers 13 residues. Germline CDR1 SQVTM, CDR2 ANQGSEA. The CDR3 coding sequence is TGCAGCGTTGAAGCTGCACGGTCGGACGAGCAGTACTTC. Encoded protein: CSVEAARSDEQYF.

This rearrangement joins TRBV28 to TRBJ2-7, with 11 bases aligning to TRBD2. CDR1 is MDHEN and CDR2 is SYDVKM in the germline V gene. Trimming cost V 5 bases and J 2 bases; bases outside gene matches: 8. This CDR3 is built from 16 residues. CDR3 region: CASSPAGSGRAYEQYF. Here the CDR3 DNA reads TGTGCCAGCAGTCCCGCGGGTAGCGGGAGGGCCTACGAGCAGTACTTC.

The chain employs TRBV7-9 and TRBJ2-7, with D tentatively TRBD1 (5 bases). CDR1 and CDR2 from the germline V gene are SEHNR and FQNEAQ (reference sequence). V was trimmed by 11 bases and J by 0 bases, leaving 14 bases between them. This CDR3 contains 13 residues. CDR3 sequence (DNA): TGTGCCGCCATGACAGCGAGCTCCTACGAGCAGTACTTC. Translating gives CAAMTASSYEQYF.

This clone was seen only once. The chain uses TRBV19 and TRBJ2-3; D is ambiguous. Germline CDR1 reads LNHDA; CDR2 reads SQIVND (reference sequence). The V and J ends lost 3 bases and 0 bases respectively, with 10 bases between them. The CDR3 has 15 amino acids. The CDR3 nucleotides read TGTGCCAGTAGTATCCGTGGCCTCAGCACAGATACGCAGTATTTT. Protein product: CASSIRGLSTDTQYF. Full variable domain (rest looked up from reference TRBV19 and TRBJ2-3): DGGITQSPKYLFRKEGQNVTLSCEQNLNHDAMYWYRQDPGQGLRLIYYSQIVNDFQKGDIAEGYSVSREKKESFPLTVTSAQKNPTAFYLCASSIRGLSTDTQYFGPGTRLTVL.

In its sample, this clone was seen a few times. The rearrangement joins TRBV7-9 to TRBJ2-7, with TRBD2 matching over 11 bases. The V gene's germline CDR1 is SEHNR and CDR2 FQNEAQ (reference sequence). Germline trimming cut 4 bases from V and 4 bases from J; bases unmatched to any gene: 9. CDR3 size: 16 residues. CDR3 nucleotides: TGTGCCAGCAGCTCCAGGACTAGCGGGCGATTTTACGAGCAGTACTTC. Its translation: CASSSRTSGRFYEQYF.

This clone was seen a single time. The chain has TRBV28 and TRBJ1-1; D call uncertain. Deletions cut 2 bases from V and 4 bases from J, with 5 bases between. Germline CDR1 reads MDHEN; CDR2 reads SYDVKM. The CDR3 has 12 residues. CDR3 residues: CASSLMSTEAFF. The CDR3 nucleotides are TGTGCCAGCAGTTTAATGAGCACTGAAGCTTTCTTT.

In DNA, the CDR3 is TGTGCCAGCAGGGATCCGGGCCATGGCTACACCTTC. Residues: CASRDPGHGYTF. This chain joins TRBV28 and TRBJ1-2, with unresolved D. The CDR3 runs to 12 residues. V dropped 6 bases and J dropped 6 bases, with 11 bases sitting between them. In germline, CDR1 is MDHEN, CDR2 SYDVKM.

To note about this clone: The junction and the germline gene differ at one end; a read error may be behind it. The chain employs TRBV11-2 and TRBJ2-1, with D possibly TRBD1 on 6 matching bases. Germline loops: CDR1 SGHAT, CDR2 FQNNGV. CDR3 size: 13 residues. The CDR3 reads CASSLDRYNEQFF. Here the CDR3 DNA reads TGTGCCAGCAGCCTAGACAGGTACAATGAGCAGTTCTTC.

The chain couples TRBV5-1 to TRBJ2-7; D ambiguous. From germline, CDR1 is SGHRS and CDR2 YFSETQ. The CDR3 has 14 residues. V was pared by 4 bases and J by 2 bases, with 13 bases between. The CDR3 DNA follows: TGCGCCAGCAGCCCAAGGACGGAGCCCTACGAGCAGTACTTC. As protein: CASSPRTEPYEQYF.

This clone came up once. The chain uses TRBV5-1 and TRBJ2-7, with D possibly TRBD1 on 6 matching bases. Germline V gene sequence: CDR1 SGHRS, CDR2 YFSETQ. With 0 bases removed from V and 2 bases from J, the gap between germline ends came to 9 bases. The CDR3 has 14 amino acids. Here the CDR3 reads CASSLVTGTYEQYF. CDR3 DNA sequence: TGCGCCAGCAGCTTGGTGACAGGAACCTACGAGCAGTACTTC.

The chain combines TRBV19 with TRBJ1-2; D might be TRBD1 (6 bases). This CDR3 contains 14 residues. Germline V gene data show CDR1 as LNHDA and CDR2 as SQIVND (reference sequence). Trimming took 5 bases from V and 4 from J, leaving 14 bases between them. DNA for the CDR3: TGTGCCAGTAGTTTCCATGGGGGCAGCTATGGCTACACCTTC. Translated, it gives CASSFHGGSYGYTF.

The chain couples TRBV21-1 to TRBJ2-1; whether TRBD2, the table's D call, matches the DNA was not checked. TRBV21-1 is a pseudogene segment. This CDR3 comprises 13 residues. The CDR3 nucleotides read TGTGCCAGCAGCAAACCTAGCGGGGGGTGGCTGTTCTTC. Protein: CASSKPSGGWLFF.

The V call is TRBV6-5, the J call TRBJ1-5; maybe TRBD1 (5 bases). V lost 2 bases and J lost 4, with 9 bases in between. The germline V gene encodes CDR1 MNHEY and CDR2 SVGAGI. This CDR3 region has 14 residues. The CDR3 here is CASSYGRGNQPQHF. CDR3 in DNA: TGTGCCAGCAGTTACGGGAGGGGTAATCAGCCCCAGCATTTT.

This chain uses TRBV30 with TRBJ2-3; TRBD2 aligns across 10 bases. Germline lookup yields CDR1 GTSNPN and CDR2 SVGIG (reference sequence). J lost 2 bases, V lost 4 bases, and 3 bases had no gene match. The CDR3 sequence is 14 residues long. The CDR3 nucleotides read TGTGCCTGGACAGCGGGAGGGGACACAGATACGCAGTATTTT. This translates into CAWTAGGDTDTQYF.

This clone was seen a single time. The chain combines TRBV6-5 with TRBJ1-5; D remains ambiguous. This CDR3 has 12 residues. With 6 bases removed from V and 7 bases from J, the gap between germline ends came to 10 bases. Germline V gene data show CDR1 as MNHEY and CDR2 as SVGAGI. CDR3 amino acids: CASSPSAQPQHF. CDR3 in DNA: TGTGCCAGCAGCCCCTCCGCCCAGCCCCAGCATTTT.

In its sample, this clone was seen a few times. The chain combines TRBV25-1 with TRBJ2-3; a weak D match, TRBD2 (5 bases). The CDR3 sequence is 17 residues long. The germline V and J ends were trimmed by 1 base and 2 bases, with 16 bases remaining between them. Germline CDR1 and CDR2: MGHDK and SYGVNS. The CDR3 nucleotides are TGTGCCAGCAGTGAATCGCTGTCGAGCGGATTCACAGATACGCAGTATTTT. Translation gives CASSESLSSGFTDTQYF.

This chain connects TRBV2 to TRBJ2-7, with no clear D. V shed 0 bases and J shed 4 bases, with 4 bases lying between them. Germline CDR1 reads SNHLY; CDR2 reads FYNNEI. CDR3 length equals 12 residues. Here the CDR3 DNA reads TGTGCCAGCAGTGAAGCAGGGTACGAGCAGTACTTC. Its protein is CASSEAGYEQYF.

The J gene is TRBJ2-1, the V gene TRBV7-2, with 14 bases fitting TRBD2. Germline values: CDR1 SGHTA, CDR2 FQGNSA. After removal of 5 bases from V and 7 bases from J, the junction contained 4 bases not matched to a gene. This CDR3 region has 15 residues. Here the CDR3 reads CASSTGTSGRNEQFF. The CDR3 nucleotides read TGTGCCAGCAGCACCGGGACTAGCGGGAGAAATGAGCAGTTCTTC.

This clone was picked up one time. The rearrangement links TRBV18 to TRBJ2-5; no clear D. The CDR3 sequence is 12 residues long. Germline assignment: CDR1 KGHSH and CDR2 LQKENI. Trimming took 3 bases from V and 1 from J, leaving 3 bases between them. CDR3 nucleotides: TGTGCCAGCTCACCTGTCCAAGAGACCCAGTACTTC. This sequence encodes CASSPVQETQYF.